Listed below are T cell receptor beta chains from one sample, sequenced in a study of pediatric ulcerative colitis. Sequenced by immunoSEQ multiplex PCR; TCRdb stores in-frame clones only, minus some. The data hold 23,000 or so clones, with about 65% observed a single time. Sequenced material: gut tissue. The receptors come from a boy younger than 18 with severe ulcerative colitis. The CDR3 runs from the conserved cysteine through the conserved F or W. The D gene is left open where the match is weak. Expanded clones get a size class; other rows say once, few or many, or leave the size out.

TRBV6-6	.	.	TRBJ1-1	TGTGCCAGCAGTCTTCGGGGACACGGTGAAGCTTTCTTT	CASSLRGHGEAFF
TRBV20-1	.	few	TRBJ2-5	TGCAGTGCTAGTTCCCAAGAGACCCAGTACTTC	CSASSQETQYF
TRBV6-1	.	.	TRBJ1-1	TGTGCCAGCGGGCCCTACTACACTGAAGCTTTCTTT	CASGPYYTEAFF
TRBV18	TRBD1	medium-sized	TRBJ1-1	TGTGCCAGCTCAGGACAGGCAAGGAACACTGAAGCTTTCTTT	CASSGQARNTEAFF
TRBV5-1	TRBD1	.	TRBJ2-1	TGCGCCAGCAGCCCCTTGCCCGGGACAGGGGACTACAATGAGCAGTTCTTC	CASSPLPGTGDYNEQFF
TRBV5-1	.	once	TRBJ2-1	TGCGCCAGCAGCTTGGGAGGCTCCTACAATGAGCAGTTCTTC	CASSLGGSYNEQFF
TRBV18	TRBD1	.	TRBJ1-2	TGTGCCAGCTCACCTGGGACAGGGGAAGGCTACACCTTC	CASSPGTGEGYTF
TRBV5-1	.	few	TRBJ2-1	TGCGCCAGCAGCTTGAACTATAACAATGAGCAGTTCTTC	CASSLNYNNEQFF
TRBV6-5	.	.	TRBJ2-3	TGTGCCAGCAGGAGGGGGGCCCTTGCAGATACGCAGTATTTT	CASRRGALADTQYF
TRBV7-2	.	.	TRBJ2-7	TGTGCCAGCAGCTCGGGACTCCCCGAGCAGTACTTC	CASSSGLPEQYF
TRBV4-1	.	.	TRBJ2-1	TGCGCCAGCAGCCAAGTACGTTGGGGAGGAGATGAGCAGTTCTTC	CASSQVRWGGDEQFF
TRBV18	.	.	TRBJ1-5	TGTGCCAGCTCCCCGGGACAAAATCAGCCCCAGCATTTT	CASSPGQNQPQHF
TRBV4-3	.	once	TRBJ1-3	TGCGCCAGCAGCCAAGATCTTCCTACTACAGGGTCTGGAAACACCATATATTTT	CASSQDLPTTGSGNTIYF
TRBV7-6	.	.	TRBJ1-1	TGTGCCAGCAGGAAGGACAGGAACACTGAAGCTTTCTTT	CASRKDRNTEAFF
TRBV19	.	.	TRBJ1-4	TGTGCCAGTAGTATGACCGCTTCTAATGAAAAACTGTTTTTT	CASSMTASNEKLFF
TRBV11-2	TRBD2	once	TRBJ2-5	TGTGCCAGCAGCAACCCCCTCGCAGCGGGGAGCAAAGAGACCCAGTACTTC	CASSNPLAAGSKETQYF
TRBV9	.	.	TRBJ2-1	TGTGCCAGCAGCGTAGACTGGAATGAGCAGTTCTTC	CASSVDWNEQFF
TRBV4-1	.	.	TRBJ1-2	TGCGCCAGCAGCCATCAAGGGAGCTATGGCTACACCTTC	CASSHQGSYGYTF
TRBV6-1	TRBD1	.	TRBJ1-4	TGTGCCAGCAGTGAACCCCCGACAGGGTGGGGCGAAAAACTGTTTTTT	CASSEPPTGWGEKLFF
TRBV5-6	TRBD1	.	TRBJ1-1	TGTGCCAGCAGCTTCGCCGGGACAGGGAACACTGAAGCTTTCTTT	CASSFAGTGNTEAFF
TRBV6-1	TRBD1	.	TRBJ1-6	TGTGCCAGCAGTGAAGCCGGGACAGGGGGTTCACCCCTCCACTTT	CASSEAGTGGSPLHF
TRBV9	TRBD1	.	TRBJ1-2	TGTGCCAGCAGCACACAGGGGGCGAGGGGGTATGGCTACACCTTC	CASSTQGARGYGYTF
TRBV30	.	few	TRBJ1-1	TGTGCCTGGAACAGCTTGAACACTGAAGCTTTCTTT	CAWNSLNTEAFF
TRBV27	TRBD2	.	TRBJ2-3	TGTGCCAGCAGACCCGGGACTAGCGGGGGGCTGGGTACGCAGTATTTT	CASRPGTSGGLGTQYF
TRBV6-6	.	once	TRBJ1-5	TGTGCCAGCAGTTACGGCAATCAGCCCCAGCATTTT	CASSYGNQPQHF
TRBV5-1	.	few	TRBJ2-7	TGCGCCAGCAGCTCCCAGGGCGACTACGAGCAGTACTTC	CASSSQGDYEQYF
TRBV6-1	.	.	TRBJ1-2	TGTGCCAGCAGTGAAAGGTCAGGGACCGATGGCTACACCTTC	CASSERSGTDGYTF
TRBV6-5	TRBD1	few	TRBJ1-2	TGTGCCAGCAGTTACGCGGACAGGGGACGGTATGGCTACACCTTC	CASSYADRGRYGYTF
TRBV28	.	.	TRBJ1-1	TGTGCCAGCACATCGGCGGGCAGGGGTGGCACTGAAGCTTTCTTT	CASTSAGRGGTEAFF